This T cell receptor beta chain was profiled in a study of OX40 agonist ivuxolimab in advanced cancers. This table comes from immunoSEQ multiplex PCR, and its TCRdb copy is limited to in-frame clones, with some not included. The sample holds 47,000 or so clones, over 85% seen once. Looked up from germline, CDR1 is SGHRS and CDR2 is YFSETQ. Trimming removed 0 bases at V and 3 bases at J, with 10 bases between. CDR3 length equals 14 residues. The sample was CD4+ or CD8+ T cells sorted from blood, taken in a trial of the OX40 agonist ivuxolimab. This chain joins TRBV5-1 and TRBJ2-7; D is perhaps TRBD1 or TRBD2 (5 bases each). This clonotype was sampled from an adult with an advanced solid tumor such as melanoma, head and neck, liver or kidney cancer. The DNA of the CDR3 is TGCGCCAGCAGCTTGGGCATGGGGGTCTACGAGCAGTACTTC. This sequence encodes CASSLGMGVYEQYF.